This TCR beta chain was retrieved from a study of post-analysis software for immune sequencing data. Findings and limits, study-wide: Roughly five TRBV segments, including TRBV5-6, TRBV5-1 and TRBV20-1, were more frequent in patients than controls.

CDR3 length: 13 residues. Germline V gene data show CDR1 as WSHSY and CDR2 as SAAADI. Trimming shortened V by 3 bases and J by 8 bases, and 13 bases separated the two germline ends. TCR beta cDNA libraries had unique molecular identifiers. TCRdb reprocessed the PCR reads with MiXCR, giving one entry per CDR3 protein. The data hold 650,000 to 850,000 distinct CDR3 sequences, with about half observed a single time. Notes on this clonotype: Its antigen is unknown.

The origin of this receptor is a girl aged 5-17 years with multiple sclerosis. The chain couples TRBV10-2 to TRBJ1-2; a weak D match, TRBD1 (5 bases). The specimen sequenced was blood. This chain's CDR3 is CASSDGRGGGYTF. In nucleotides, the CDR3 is TGCGCCAGCAGTGACGGTAGGGGAGGCGGCTACACCTTC.